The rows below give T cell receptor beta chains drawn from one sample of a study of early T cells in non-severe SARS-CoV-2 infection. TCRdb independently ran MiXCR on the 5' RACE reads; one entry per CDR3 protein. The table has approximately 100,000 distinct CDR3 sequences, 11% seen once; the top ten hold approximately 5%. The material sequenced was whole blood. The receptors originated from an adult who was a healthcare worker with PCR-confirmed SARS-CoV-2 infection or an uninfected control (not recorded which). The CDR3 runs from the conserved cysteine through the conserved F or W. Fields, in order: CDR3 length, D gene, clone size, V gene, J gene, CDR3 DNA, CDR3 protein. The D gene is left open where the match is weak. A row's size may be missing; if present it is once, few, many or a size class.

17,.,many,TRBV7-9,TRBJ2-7,TGTGCCAGCAGCTTAATGTCGTACGTGGGATCCTCCTACGAGCAGTACTTC,CASSLMSYVGSSYEQYF
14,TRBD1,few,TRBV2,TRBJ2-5,TGTGCCAGCAGCGCGGACAGGGCCCAAGAGACCCAGTACTTC,CASSADRAQETQYF
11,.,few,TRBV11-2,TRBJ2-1,TGTGCCAGCAGCCCGACGGTTGAGCAGTTCTTC,CASSPTVEQFF
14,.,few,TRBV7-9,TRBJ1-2,TGTGCCAGCAGCTTAGTAGGGACTCCTTATGGCTACACCTTC,CASSLVGTPYGYTF
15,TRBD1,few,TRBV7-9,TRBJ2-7,TGTGCCAGCAGCTCGACAGGGGGCGCGTTCCACGAGCAGTACTTC,CASSSTGGAFHEQYF
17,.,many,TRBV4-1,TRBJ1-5,TGCGCCAGCAGCCAAGTTGACATAATTTATAGCAATCAGCCCCAGCATTTT,CASSQVDIIYSNQPQHF
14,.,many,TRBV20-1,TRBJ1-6,TGCAGTGCTAGAGATCAGGGTACTAATTCACCCCTCCACTTT,CSARDQGTNSPLHF
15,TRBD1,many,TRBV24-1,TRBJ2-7,TGTGCCACCAGTGATCCCGGACAGGGCCGGGGGGAGCAGTACTTC,CATSDPGQGRGEQYF
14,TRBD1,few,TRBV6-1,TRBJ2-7,TGTGCCAGCAACCGGGACAGGGGGTCCTACGAGCAGTACTTC,CASNRDRGSYEQYF
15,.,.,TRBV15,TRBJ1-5,TGTGCCACCAGCAAAGGACCAGTTAGCAATCAGCCCCAGCATTTT,CATSKGPVSNQPQHF
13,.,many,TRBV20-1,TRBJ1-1,TGCAGTGTTATACAGGTGGGGGGCACTGAAGCTTTCTTT,CSVIQVGGTEAFF
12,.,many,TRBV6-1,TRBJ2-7,TGTGCCACATTATCGACAGCTTACGAGCAGTACTTC,CATLSTAYEQYF
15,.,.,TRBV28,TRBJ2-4,TGTGCCAGCAGTGAAGAGGGGCGGGTCCAAAACATTCAGTACTTC,CASSEEGRVQNIQYF
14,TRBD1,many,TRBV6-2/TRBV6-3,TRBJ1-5,TGTGCCAGCAGACTGGACAGGAGAAATCAGCCCCAGCATTTT,CASRLDRRNQPQHF
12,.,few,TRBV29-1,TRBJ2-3,TGCAGCGTTGAATTCCCAGGGGATACGCAGTATTTT,CSVEFPGDTQYF
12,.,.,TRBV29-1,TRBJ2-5,TGCAGCGTTCAAACTAGCCAAGAGACCCAGTACTTC,CSVQTSQETQYF
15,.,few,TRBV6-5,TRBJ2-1,TGTGCCAGCAGTTGGGACGCCGAGGGGGACAATGAGCAGTTCTTC,CASSWDAEGDNEQFF
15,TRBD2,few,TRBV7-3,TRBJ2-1,TGTGCCAGCAGCTTATCGGGACTAGCGGACAATGAGCAGTTCTTC,CASSLSGLADNEQFF
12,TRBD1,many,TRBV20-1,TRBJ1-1,TGCAGTGCTAGAGCAGGGGGCACTGAAGCTTTCTTT,CSARAGGTEAFF
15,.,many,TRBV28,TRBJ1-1,TGTGCCAGCAGTTTGTGGGGGGCTCGGAACACTGAAGCTTTCTTT,CASSLWGARNTEAFF
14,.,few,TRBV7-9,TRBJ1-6,TGTGCCAGCAGCGTGGGACGGAGTAATTCACCCCTCCACTTT,CASSVGRSNSPLHF
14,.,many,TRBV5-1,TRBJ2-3,TGCGCCAGCAGCTTGGACCGAGGGACAGATACGCAGTATTTT,CASSLDRGTDTQYF
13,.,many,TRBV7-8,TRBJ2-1,TGTGCCAGCAGCTTAGTTGCCTACAATGAGCAGTTCTTC,CASSLVAYNEQFF
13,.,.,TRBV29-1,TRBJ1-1,TGCAGCGTTGCGACCATCTTGGGCACTGAAGCTTTCTTT,CSVATILGTEAFF
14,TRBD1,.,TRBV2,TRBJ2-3,TGTGCCAGCAGGTCGAGTCAGGGGGTAGATACGCAGTATTTT,CASRSSQGVDTQYF
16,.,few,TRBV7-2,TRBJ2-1,TGTGCCAGCAGCCCCCGAGGCAGCGGGCCCTACAATGAGCAGTTCTTC,CASSPRGSGPYNEQFF
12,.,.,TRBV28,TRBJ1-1,TGTGCCATCTCGACGGGGGGAAAGGGAGCTTTCTTT,CAISTGGKGAFF
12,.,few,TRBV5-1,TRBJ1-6,TGCGCCAGCAGCTTCCCTAATTCACCCCTCCACTTT,CASSFPNSPLHF